Listed below are T cell receptor beta chains from one sample, sequenced in a study of graft-versus-host responses after intestinal transplantation. Their antigens remain unidentified. The protocol was immunoSEQ multiplex PCR, while the TCRdb copy is restricted to in-frame clones and leaves out a portion. The top ten clones hold 0.45% to 0.55% of a sample with over 85,000 clones, approximately 92% of them seen once. The source material was unstimulated CD8+ T cells sorted from spleen or lymph node cells, sampled before intestinal transplant. The receptors shown here come from a human donor who received an intestinal transplant. CDR3s include the opening cysteine and the closing phenylalanine or tryptophan. A D gene is named only where the DNA matches it firmly. Size is stated for part of the rows, as once, few or many counts, or as a class when the clone is expanded.

>TRBV28|TRBD2|once|TRBJ2-6
CASSSRLAGGLGANVLTF
TGTGCCAGCAGTTCTCGACTAGCGGGAGGCCTCGGGGCCAACGTCCTGACTTTC
>TRBV30|NA|NA|TRBJ1-2
CAWSLRGDYGYTF
TGTGCCTGGAGCCTCAGGGGCGACTATGGCTACACCTTC
>TRBV19|NA|NA|TRBJ1-1
CASTPDSWGNTEAFF
TGTGCCAGTACCCCGGACAGTTGGGGGAACACTGAAGCTTTCTTT
>TRBV5-4|TRBD2|NA|TRBJ2-2
CASTMEAREMNTGELFF
TGTGCCAGCACCATGGAGGCGCGGGAGATGAACACCGGGGAGCTGTTTTTT
>TRBV7-8|TRBD2|NA|TRBJ2-7
CASSSRTSYEQYF
TGTGCCAGCAGCTCCCGGACTAGTTACGAGCAGTACTTC
>TRBV6-5|NA|NA|TRBJ2-2
CASRGRGQNTGELFF
TGTGCCAGCAGGGGAAGGGGACAGAACACCGGGGAGCTGTTTTTT
>TRBV6-5|NA|NA|TRBJ1-2
CASSYSGPNYGYTF
TGTGCCAGCAGTTACTCTGGCCCTAACTATGGCTACACCTTC
>TRBV6-5|NA|NA|TRBJ2-5
CASSYSLGVEETQYF
TGTGCCAGCAGTTACTCTCTCGGGGTAGAAGAGACCCAGTACTTC
>TRBV27|NA|NA|TRBJ2-1
CASSLLGGNEQFF
TGTGCCAGCAGTTTATTGGGGGGAAATGAGCAGTTCTTC
>TRBV19|TRBD1|few|TRBJ1-1
CATTGQGAFF
TGTGCCACCACGGGACAGGGAGCTTTCTTT
>TRBV19|TRBD1|NA|TRBJ1-1
CASGTGGLNTEAFF
TGTGCCAGTGGGACAGGGGGATTGAACACTGAAGCTTTCTTT
>TRBV27|NA|NA|TRBJ1-1
CASRMALNTEAFF
TGTGCCAGCAGGATGGCTTTGAACACTGAAGCTTTCTTT
>TRBV27|NA|NA|TRBJ1-6
CASRGLTNSPLHF
TGTGCCAGCCGGGGACTTACCAATTCACCCCTCCACTTT
>TRBV6-1|TRBD1|NA|TRBJ2-7
CASSRDRVSYEQYF
TGTGCCAGCAGTAGAGACAGGGTGTCCTACGAGCAGTACTTC
>TRBV27|TRBD1|NA|TRBJ2-2
CASSLITGGPNTGELFF
TGTGCCAGCAGTTTAATCACAGGGGGCCCGAACACCGGGGAGCTGTTTTTT
>TRBV2|TRBD1|NA|TRBJ1-2
CASSQTKTGASGYTF
TGTGCCAGCAGTCAAACAAAGACAGGGGCGTCTGGCTACACCTTC
>TRBV30|NA|few|TRBJ1-2
CAWTGVDYGYTF
TGTGCCTGGACCGGGGTCGACTATGGCTACACCTTC
>TRBV5-8|TRBD2|NA|TRBJ2-1
CASSIRGLAGINNEQFF
TGTGCCAGCAGCATAAGGGGACTAGCGGGCATCAACAATGAGCAGTTCTTC
>TRBV5-5|TRBD1|once|TRBJ1-5
CASSSRGTGDYRNQPQHF
TGTGCCAGCAGCTCTAGGGGGACAGGGGATTATCGCAATCAGCCCCAGCATTTT
>TRBV7-8|NA|NA|TRBJ2-7
CASSTPGRLYF
TGTGCCAGCAGCACGCCGGGGAGGCTGTACTTC
>TRBV4-1|TRBD2|NA|TRBJ2-1
CASSQEPGGYNEQFF
TGCGCCAGCAGCCAAGAACCGGGGGGCTACAATGAGCAGTTCTTC
>TRBV19|TRBD1|NA|TRBJ1-2
CASTGGGQGASNYGYTF
TGTGCCAGTACCGGAGGGGGACAGGGGGCATCTAACTATGGCTACACCTTC
>TRBV6-5|NA|NA|TRBJ2-1
CASSPYSEWAEQFF
TGTGCCAGCAGCCCGTATTCAGAGTGGGCTGAGCAGTTCTTC
>TRBV5-6|NA|NA|TRBJ2-7
CASSLRASASSYEQYF
TGTGCCAGCAGCTTGCGCGCTAGCGCCTCCTCCTACGAGCAGTACTTC
>TRBV7-9|NA|NA|TRBJ1-2
CASSCRGRDGYTF
TGTGCCAGCAGCTGTCGGGGTAGGGATGGCTACACCTTC
>TRBV19|NA|NA|TRBJ2-2
CASSNAVGSTGELFF
TGTGCCAGTAGTAATGCGGTAGGGAGCACCGGGGAGCTGTTTTTT
>TRBV30|NA|NA|TRBJ1-1
CAWSSTGLEAFF
TGTGCCTGGAGTAGTACAGGATTAGAAGCTTTCTTT
>TRBV27|NA|NA|TRBJ2-7
CASSLFGVPSYEQYF
TGTGCCAGCAGTTTATTTGGAGTTCCCTCCTACGAGCAGTACTTC
>TRBV9|NA|NA|TRBJ1-1
CASSLYQGVDMNTEAFF
TGTGCCAGCAGCCTATACCAGGGTGTGGACATGAACACTGAAGCTTTCTTT
>TRBV7-9|TRBD1|NA|TRBJ2-2
CASSPGTGWTGELFF
TGTGCCAGCAGCCCAGGGACAGGCTGGACCGGGGAGCTGTTTTTT
>TRBV6-5|TRBD1|NA|TRBJ2-6
CASSYGQGGANVLTF
TGTGCCAGCAGTTATGGACAGGGGGGGGCCAACGTCCTGACTTTC
>TRBV7-9|NA|NA|TRBJ1-1
CASKGGADTEAFF
TGTGCCAGTAAAGGGGGGGCTGACACTGAAGCTTTCTTT
>TRBV7-2|TRBD2|NA|TRBJ2-1
CASSFKLGLLGFF
TGTGCCAGCAGCTTCAAATTGGGACTATTAGGGTTCTTC
>TRBV5-4|TRBD2|NA|TRBJ2-5
CASSPPGGRDQETQYF
TGTGCCAGCAGCCCCCCGGGGGGGAGAGATCAAGAGACCCAGTACTTC
>TRBV4-2|NA|NA|TRBJ2-4
CASSQGLGAENIQYF
TGTGCCAGCAGCCAAGGGTTAGGGGCGGAAAACATTCAGTACTTC
>TRBV9|TRBD2|NA|TRBJ2-5
CASSVASGGRRETQYF
TGTGCCAGCAGCGTAGCGTCGGGGGGGCGTCGAGAGACCCAGTACTTC
>TRBV19|NA|NA|TRBJ2-1
CASSIVGTPLGNEQFF
TGTGCCAGTAGTATAGTCGGGACTCCGCTAGGCAATGAGCAGTTCTTC
>TRBV2|TRBD2|NA|TRBJ2-7
CASSPLAGGTYEQYF
TGTGCCAGCAGTCCCTTAGCGGGAGGTACCTACGAGCAGTACTTC
>TRBV27|NA|NA|TRBJ2-1
CASRKSVASTYNEQFF
TGTGCCAGCCGGAAATCGGTGGCTAGCACCTACAATGAGCAGTTCTTC
>TRBV7-8|NA|NA|TRBJ2-1
CASSLDWGEQFF
TGTGCCAGCAGCCTGGACTGGGGAGAGCAGTTCTTC
>TRBV6-7|NA|few|TRBJ1-5
CASSYYQDQPQHF
TGTGCCAGCAGTTATTATCAGGATCAGCCCCAGCATTTT
>TRBV6-5|TRBD2|NA|TRBJ2-7
CASSYTSGSYEQYF
TGTGCCAGCAGTTACACTAGCGGGTCCTACGAGCAGTACTTC
>TRBV5-1|TRBD1|NA|TRBJ1-1
CASSAGTGITEAFF
TGCGCCAGCAGTGCCGGGACAGGGATCACTGAAGCTTTCTTT
>TRBV7-6|NA|NA|TRBJ1-1
CASSDGTNGAFF
TGTGCCAGCAGCGACGGGACAAATGGAGCTTTCTTT
>TRBV4-1|TRBD2|once|TRBJ2-1
CASSQEGAGGPSPYNEQFF
TGCGCCAGCAGCCAAGAAGGGGCGGGAGGGCCTTCGCCTTACAATGAGCAGTTCTTC
>TRBV27|NA|NA|TRBJ1-2
CASSSTPFGGGAYGYTF
TGTGCCAGCAGTTCCACCCCCTTTGGAGGGGGGGCCTATGGCTACACCTTC
>TRBV30|NA|NA|TRBJ2-7
CAWAEGSYEQYF
TGTGCCTGGGCGGAAGGTAGCTACGAGCAGTACTTC
>TRBV6-1|NA|NA|TRBJ1-1
CASSEAYWEMNTEAFF
TGTGCCAGCAGTGAAGCGTATTGGGAGATGAACACTGAAGCTTTCTTT
>TRBV19|TRBD1|few|TRBJ2-3
CASSARTGITDTQYF
TGTGCCAGTAGTGCCCGGACAGGGATAACAGATACGCAGTATTTT
>TRBV21-1|NA|NA|TRBJ2-1
CASAGLAGHNEQFF
TGTGCCAGCGCGGGACTAGCGGGACACAATGAGCAGTTCTTC
>TRBV5-6|NA|NA|TRBJ1-1
CASSFGVWRNTEAFF
TGTGCCAGCAGCTTCGGCGTTTGGAGGAACACTGAAGCTTTCTTT
>TRBV11-2|TRBD2|NA|TRBJ2-1
CASSASLADFSTEQFF
TGTGCCAGCAGCGCTTCCCTAGCGGACTTTTCCACTGAGCAGTTCTTC
>TRBV6-6|TRBD2|NA|TRBJ2-7
CASSSTSGTYEQYF
TGTGCCAGCAGTTCGACTAGCGGGACCTACGAGCAGTACTTC
>TRBV27|TRBD2|NA|TRBJ2-7
CASQAGGYEQYF
TGTGCCAGCCAAGCGGGGGGCTACGAGCAGTACTTC
>TRBV6-6|NA|NA|TRBJ1-5
CASSLGDQPQHF
TGTGCCAGCAGCTTGGGCGATCAGCCCCAGCATTTT